Reported below is one T cell receptor (beta chain). The antigen remains unidentified. Trimming removed 7 bases at V and 8 bases at J, with 21 bases between. The CDR3 is made up of 15 amino acids. In germline, CDR1 is ENHRY, CDR2 SYGVKD. This sample is drawn from a study of blood T cells in healthy people across ages. Study details: About one barcoded beta molecule per two T cells came from capture by template switching.

Whole-study findings and limits: PBMCs went unsorted, and a conclusive naive versus antigen-experienced comparison was therefore prevented. Roughly linearly, TCR beta diversity per million T cells fell as age increased.

It was with a sample-barcoded 5' primer and a J-beta primer mix that a second PCR of roughly 7 to 12 cycles was run. Each cDNA molecule carried a tag from a template-switch adaptor that contained 12 random nucleotides. MiXCR, applied by TCRdb to the 5' RACE reads, yields one record per CDR3 protein. The repertoire consists of about 1.4 million distinct CDR3 sequences, with approximately 59% occurring once and the leading ten covering 6.5% to 8%. The chain employs TRBV10-3 and TRBJ2-1; a possible D gene is TRBD1 (6 bases). Input material: blood. The receptor was isolated from a young man in good health. The CDR3 nucleotides are TGTGCCATCACCTCCCAGGTTAAGAAGGGGGATGAGCAGTTCTTC. Its translation: CAITSQVKKGDEQFF.